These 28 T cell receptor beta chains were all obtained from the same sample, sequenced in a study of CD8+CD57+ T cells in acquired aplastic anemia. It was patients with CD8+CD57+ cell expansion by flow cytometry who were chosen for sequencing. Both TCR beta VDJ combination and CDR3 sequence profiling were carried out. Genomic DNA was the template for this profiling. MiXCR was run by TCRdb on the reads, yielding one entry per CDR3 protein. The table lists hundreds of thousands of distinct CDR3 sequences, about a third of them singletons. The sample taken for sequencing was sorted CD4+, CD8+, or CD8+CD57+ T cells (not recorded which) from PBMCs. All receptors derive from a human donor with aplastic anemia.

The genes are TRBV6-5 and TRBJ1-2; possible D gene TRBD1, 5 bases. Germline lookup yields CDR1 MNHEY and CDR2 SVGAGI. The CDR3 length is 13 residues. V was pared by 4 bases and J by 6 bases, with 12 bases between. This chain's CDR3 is CASSSATVNGYTF. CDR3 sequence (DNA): TGTGCCAGCAGTTCGGCGACAGTTAATGGCTACACCTTC.

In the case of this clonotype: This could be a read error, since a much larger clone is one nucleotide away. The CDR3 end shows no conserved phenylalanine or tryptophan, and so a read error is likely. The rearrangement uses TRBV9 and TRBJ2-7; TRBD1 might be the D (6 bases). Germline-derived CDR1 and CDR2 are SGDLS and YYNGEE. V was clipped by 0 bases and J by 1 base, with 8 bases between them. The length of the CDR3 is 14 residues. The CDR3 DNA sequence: TGTGCCAGCAGCGTAGCGGGACAATCCTACGAGCAGTACCTC. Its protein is CASSVAGQSYEQYL.

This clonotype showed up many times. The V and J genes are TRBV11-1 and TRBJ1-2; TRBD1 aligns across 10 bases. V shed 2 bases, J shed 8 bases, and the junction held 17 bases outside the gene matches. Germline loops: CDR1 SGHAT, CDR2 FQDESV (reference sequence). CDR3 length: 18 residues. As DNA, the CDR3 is TGTGCCAGCAGCTTAAACAGTGTGGGGACAGGGGTCGAACGCGGCTACACCTTC. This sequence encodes CASSLNSVGTGVERGYTF.

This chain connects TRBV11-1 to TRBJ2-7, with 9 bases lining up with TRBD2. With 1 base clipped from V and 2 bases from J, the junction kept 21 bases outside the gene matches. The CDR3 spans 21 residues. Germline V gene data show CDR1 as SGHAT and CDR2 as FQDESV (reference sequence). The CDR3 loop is CASSLGRGRRGEREETYEQYF. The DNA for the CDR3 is TGTGCCAGCAGCTTAGGGAGGGGGCGCAGGGGGGAGCGGGAGGAAACCTACGAGCAGTACTTC.

CDR3 residues: CASSPPNRGRGNTIYF. DNA for the CDR3: TGTGCCAGCTCACCACCTAACAGGGGGCGCGGAAACACCATATATTTT. The rearrangement uses TRBV18 and TRBJ1-3; TRBD1 matches 9 bases. Trimming cost V 0 bases and J 4 bases; bases outside gene matches: 4. The CDR3 runs 16 residues. Germline CDR1 is KGHSH and CDR2 is LQKENI.

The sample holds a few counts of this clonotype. The CDR3 region has the DNA TGTGCCTGGAGTTATAAGCCGGGCGAGCAGTACTTC. The encoded protein is CAWSYKPGEQYF. The chain employs TRBV30 and TRBJ2-7; D gene unclear. Germline CDR1 reads GTSNPN; CDR2 reads SVGIG (reference sequence). V shed 2 bases and J shed 6 bases, with 11 bases lying between them. The CDR3 has 12 amino acids.

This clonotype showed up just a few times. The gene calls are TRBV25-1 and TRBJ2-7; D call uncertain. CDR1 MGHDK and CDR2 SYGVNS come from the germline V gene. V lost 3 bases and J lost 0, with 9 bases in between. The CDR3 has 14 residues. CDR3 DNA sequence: TGTGCCAGCAGTGACCAAGAGAGCTCCTACGAGCAGTACTTC. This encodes CASSDQESSYEQYF.

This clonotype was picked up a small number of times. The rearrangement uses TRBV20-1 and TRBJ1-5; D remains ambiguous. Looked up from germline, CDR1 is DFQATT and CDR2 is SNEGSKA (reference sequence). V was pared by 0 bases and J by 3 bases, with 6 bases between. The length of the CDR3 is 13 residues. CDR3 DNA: TGCAGTGCTAGAGATGCCCTCAATCAGCCCCAGCATTTT. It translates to CSARDALNQPQHF.

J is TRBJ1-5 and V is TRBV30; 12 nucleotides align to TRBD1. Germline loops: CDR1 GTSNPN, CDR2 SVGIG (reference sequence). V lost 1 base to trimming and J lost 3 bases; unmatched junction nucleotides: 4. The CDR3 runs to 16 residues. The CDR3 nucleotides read TGTGCCTGGAGTGAGGGGACAGGGGGCCACAATCAGCCCCAGCATTTT. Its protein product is CAWSEGTGGHNQPQHF.

Here the CDR3 DNA reads TGTGCCAGCAGCCCAACGATCCGCCGGGAGTCTTCCCACAATGAGCAGTTCTTC. Its protein is CASSPTIRRESSHNEQFF. The J gene is TRBJ2-1, the V gene TRBV7-2, with D possibly matching TRBD2 (6 bases). From germline, CDR1 is SGHTA and CDR2 FQGNSA. V was shortened by 5 bases and J by 5 bases, with 25 bases between the two germline ends. The CDR3 covers 18 residues.

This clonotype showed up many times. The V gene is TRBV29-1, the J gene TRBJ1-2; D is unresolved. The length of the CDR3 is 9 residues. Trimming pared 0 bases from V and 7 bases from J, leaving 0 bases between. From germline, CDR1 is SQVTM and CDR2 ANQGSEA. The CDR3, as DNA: TGCAGCGTTGAAGATGGCTACACCTTC. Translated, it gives CSVEDGYTF.

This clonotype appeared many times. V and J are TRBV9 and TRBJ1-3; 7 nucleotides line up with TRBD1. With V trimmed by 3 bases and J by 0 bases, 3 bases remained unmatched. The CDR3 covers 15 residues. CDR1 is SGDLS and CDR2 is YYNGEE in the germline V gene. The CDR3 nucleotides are TGTGCCAGCAGCGCGTGGACAGGCTCTGGAAACACCATATATTTT. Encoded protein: CASSAWTGSGNTIYF.

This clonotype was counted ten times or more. The CDR3: CASSLRETQYF. Here the CDR3 DNA reads TGTGCCAGCAGCTTAAGAGAGACCCAGTACTTC. The gene calls are TRBV12-3 or TRBV12-4 and TRBJ2-5, with D uncertain. Trimming removed 6 bases at V and 4 bases at J, with 6 bases between. The CDR3 has 11 residues.

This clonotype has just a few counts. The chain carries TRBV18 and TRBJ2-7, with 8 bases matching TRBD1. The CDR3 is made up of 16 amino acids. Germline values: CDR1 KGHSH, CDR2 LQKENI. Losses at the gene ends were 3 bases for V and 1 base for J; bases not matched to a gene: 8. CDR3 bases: TGTGCCAGCTCACCGAGGGACAGGATTCTATCCTACGAGCAGTACTTC. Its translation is CASSPRDRILSYEQYF.

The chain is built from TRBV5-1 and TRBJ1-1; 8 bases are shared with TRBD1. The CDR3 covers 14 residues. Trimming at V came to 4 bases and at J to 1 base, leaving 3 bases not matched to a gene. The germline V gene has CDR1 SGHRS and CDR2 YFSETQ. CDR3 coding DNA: TGCGCCAGCAGCGAGACAGGGGAGAACACTGAAGCTTTCTTT. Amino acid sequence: CASSETGENTEAFF.

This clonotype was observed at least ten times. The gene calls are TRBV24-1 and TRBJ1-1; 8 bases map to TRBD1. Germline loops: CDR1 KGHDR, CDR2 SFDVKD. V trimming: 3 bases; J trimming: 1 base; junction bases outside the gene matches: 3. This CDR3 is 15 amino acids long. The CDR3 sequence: CATSDTGQENTEAFF. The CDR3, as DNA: TGTGCCACCAGTGATACGGGACAGGAGAACACTGAAGCTTTCTTT.

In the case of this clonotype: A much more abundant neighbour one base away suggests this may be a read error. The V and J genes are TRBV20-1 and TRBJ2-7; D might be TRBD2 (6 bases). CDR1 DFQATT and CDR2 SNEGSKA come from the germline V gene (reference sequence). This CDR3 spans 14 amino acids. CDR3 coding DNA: TGCAGTGCCCACCATGCGGGAACCTCCTGCGAGCAGTACTTC. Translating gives CSAHHAGTSCEQYF.

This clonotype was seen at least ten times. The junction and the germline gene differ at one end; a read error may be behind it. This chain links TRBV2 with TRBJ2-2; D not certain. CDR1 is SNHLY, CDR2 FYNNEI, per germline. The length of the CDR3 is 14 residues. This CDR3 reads CASREDTNTGELFF. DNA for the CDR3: TGTGCCAGCAGGGAAGACACGAACACCGGGGAGCTGTTTTTT.

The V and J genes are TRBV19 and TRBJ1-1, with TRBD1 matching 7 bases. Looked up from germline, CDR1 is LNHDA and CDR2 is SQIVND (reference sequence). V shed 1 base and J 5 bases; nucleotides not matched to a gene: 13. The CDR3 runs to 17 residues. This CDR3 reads CASSIVQGGTLGTEAFF. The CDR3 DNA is TGTGCCAGTAGTATAGTCCAGGGGGGAACTTTAGGGACTGAAGCTTTCTTT.

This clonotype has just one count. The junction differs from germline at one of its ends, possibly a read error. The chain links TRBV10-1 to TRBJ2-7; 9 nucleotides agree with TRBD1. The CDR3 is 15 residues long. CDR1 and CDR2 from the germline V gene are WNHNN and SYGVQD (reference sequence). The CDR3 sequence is CASSPGTGLSYEQYF. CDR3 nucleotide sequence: TGTGCCAGCTCCCCCGGGACAGGGCTCTCCTACGAGCAGTACTTC.

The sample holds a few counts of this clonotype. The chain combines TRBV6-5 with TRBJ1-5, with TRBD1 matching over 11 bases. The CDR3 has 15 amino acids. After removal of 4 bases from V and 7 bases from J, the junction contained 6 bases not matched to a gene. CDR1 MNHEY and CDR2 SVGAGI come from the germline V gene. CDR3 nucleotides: TGTGCCAGCAGTTCGGACAGGGGGCGCGGGCAGCCCCAGCATTTT. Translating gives CASSSDRGRGQPQHF.

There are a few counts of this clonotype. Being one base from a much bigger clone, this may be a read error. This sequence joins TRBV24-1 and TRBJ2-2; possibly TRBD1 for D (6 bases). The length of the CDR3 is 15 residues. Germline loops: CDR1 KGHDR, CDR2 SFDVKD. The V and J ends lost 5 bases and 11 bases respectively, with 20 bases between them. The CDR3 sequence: CATSGGPRQASELFF. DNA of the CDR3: TGTGCCACCAGTGGTGGGCCCCGACAGGCGAGTGAGCTGTTTTTT.

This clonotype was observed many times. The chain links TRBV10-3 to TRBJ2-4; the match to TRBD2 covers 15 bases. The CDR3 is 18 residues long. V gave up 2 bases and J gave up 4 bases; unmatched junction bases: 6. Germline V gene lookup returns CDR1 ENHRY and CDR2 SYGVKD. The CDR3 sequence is CAISEPGTSGRRKNIQYF. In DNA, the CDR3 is TGTGCCATCAGTGAGCCTGGGACTAGCGGGAGGCGGAAAAACATTCAGTACTTC.

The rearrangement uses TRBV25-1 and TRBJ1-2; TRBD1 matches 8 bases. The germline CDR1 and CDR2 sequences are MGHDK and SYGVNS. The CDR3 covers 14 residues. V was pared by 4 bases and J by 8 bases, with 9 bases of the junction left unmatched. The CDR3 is CASSGLDRAVGYTF. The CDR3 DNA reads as TGTGCCAGCAGTGGTCTGGACAGGGCGGTGGGCTACACCTTC.

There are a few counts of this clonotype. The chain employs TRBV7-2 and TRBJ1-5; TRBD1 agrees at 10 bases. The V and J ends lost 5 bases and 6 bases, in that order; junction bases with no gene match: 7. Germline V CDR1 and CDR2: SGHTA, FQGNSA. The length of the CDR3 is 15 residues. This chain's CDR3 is CASSPGQGVGQPQHF. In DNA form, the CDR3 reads TGTGCCAGCAGCCCTGGACAGGGGGTAGGTCAGCCCCAGCATTTT. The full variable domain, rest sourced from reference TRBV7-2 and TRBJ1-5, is GAGVSQSPSNKVTEKGKDVELRCDPISGHTALYWYRQSLGQGLEFLIYFQGNSAPDKSGLPSDRFSAERTGGSVSTLTIQRTQQEDSAVYLCASSPGQGVGQPQHFGDGTRLSIL.

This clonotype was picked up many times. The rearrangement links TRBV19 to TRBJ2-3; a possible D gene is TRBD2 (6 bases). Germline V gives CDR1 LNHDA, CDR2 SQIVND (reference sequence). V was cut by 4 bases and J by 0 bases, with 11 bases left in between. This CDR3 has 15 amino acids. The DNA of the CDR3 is TGTGCCAGTAGTACGTTAGCGGCTAGCACAGATACGCAGTATTTT. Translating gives CASSTLAASTDTQYF. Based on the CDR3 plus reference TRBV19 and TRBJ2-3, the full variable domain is DGGITQSPKYLFRKEGQNVTLSCEQNLNHDAMYWYRQDPGQGLRLIYYSQIVNDFQKGDIAEGYSVSREKKESFPLTVTSAQKNPTAFYLCASSTLAASTDTQYFGPGTRLTVL.

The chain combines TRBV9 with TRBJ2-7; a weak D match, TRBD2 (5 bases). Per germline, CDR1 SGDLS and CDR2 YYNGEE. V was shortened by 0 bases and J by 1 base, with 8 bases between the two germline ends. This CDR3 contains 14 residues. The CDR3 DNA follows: TGTGCCAGCAGCGTAGGAGAGGGATCCTACGAGCAGTACTTC. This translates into CASSVGEGSYEQYF.

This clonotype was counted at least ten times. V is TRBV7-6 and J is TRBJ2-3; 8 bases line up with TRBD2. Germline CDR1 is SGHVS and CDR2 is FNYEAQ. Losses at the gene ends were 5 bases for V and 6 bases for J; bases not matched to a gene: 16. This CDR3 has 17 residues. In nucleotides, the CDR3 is TGTGCCAGCAGCCGATCTAGCGGGCACGTTTCTGGCGATACGCAGTATTTT. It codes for CASSRSSGHVSGDTQYF.